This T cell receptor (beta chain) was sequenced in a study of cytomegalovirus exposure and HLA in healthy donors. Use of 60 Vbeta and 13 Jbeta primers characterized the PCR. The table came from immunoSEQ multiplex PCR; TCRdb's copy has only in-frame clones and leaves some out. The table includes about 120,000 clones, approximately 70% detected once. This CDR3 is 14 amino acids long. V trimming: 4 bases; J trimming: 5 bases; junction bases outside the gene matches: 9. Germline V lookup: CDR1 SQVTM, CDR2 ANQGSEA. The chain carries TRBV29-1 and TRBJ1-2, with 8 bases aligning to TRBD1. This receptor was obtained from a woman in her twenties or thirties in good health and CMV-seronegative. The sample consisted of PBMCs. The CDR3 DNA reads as TGCAGCGTTGGGACGACAGGGGAGTCATATGGCTACACCTTC. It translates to CSVGTTGESYGYTF.